This TCR beta chain is drawn from a study of identical twins. At least ten counts were recorded for this clonotype. Its target is not known. Whole-study results and caveats: Models underestimated how often monozygotic twins shared out-of-frame TCR alpha. Zero-insertion analyses were open to partial confounding by invariant MAIT and iNKT cells. Insertion counts were lower in abundant cord blood beta clonotypes, a trend that memory repertoires did not show. Shared out-of-frame alpha sequences (those common to twins) showed excess low generation probability.

TCRdb reanalysed the 5' RACE reads using MiXCR and keeps one entry per CDR3 protein. The sample gives approximately 620,000 distinct CDR3 sequences, 8.6% of which show up once; 0.98% is in the top ten. V was cut by 4 bases and J by 2 bases, with 6 bases left in between. CDR3 length: 14 residues. The germline V gene has CDR1 MNHEY and CDR2 SVGAGI. This sample was also put to use in a study of yellow fever vaccine responses in identical twins.

Sequencing used PBMCs. The chain joins TRBV6-5 to TRBJ1-6; the D is unclear. The source is a woman under 30 in good health. The CDR3 sequence: CASSFGTYNSPLHF. CDR3 in DNA: TGTGCCAGCAGTTTCGGGACCTATAATTCACCCCTCCACTTT.